This paragraph covers one T cell receptor beta chain sequence. Authors' data handling: Researchers report that nucleated cell counts were estimated from reference gene primer amplification. This table comes from immunoSEQ multiplex PCR, and its TCRdb copy is limited to in-frame clones, with some not included. D and trimming come from the DNA, and the V and J calls and clone size come from that table. Here the sample spans approximately 200,000 clones, about 83% being singletons. This specimen comes from a study of blood T cell repertoires in COVID-19. This CDR3 has 13 residues. CDR1 and CDR2 (germline): LGHDT, YNNKEL (reference sequence). The trim removed 2 bases at V and 6 bases at J, leaving 3 bases unmatched.

This clonotype originated in a woman in her 30s who had recovered from COVID-19. Sequencing was carried out using PBMCs or T cells enriched from blood (not recorded which). The genes are TRBV3-1 (or the pseudogene TRBV3-2) and TRBJ2-7, with 8 bases aligning to TRBD2. The CDR3 region is CASSQLAGSEQYF. CDR3 DNA: TGTGCCAGCAGCCAACTAGCGGGTAGCGAGCAGTACTTC.